Each of the 14 T cell receptor beta chains below was sequenced from the same sample in a study of CD8 T cells in Susac syndrome. An input of roughly 0.45 to 1 ug of RNA was subjected to reverse transcription using random hexamers. MiXCR was run by TCRdb on the immunoSEQ multiplex PCR reads, yielding one entry per CDR3 protein. The top ten clones hold roughly 0.12% of a sample with about 120,000 distinct CDR3 sequences, about nine tenths of them seen once. Sequenced sample: CD8+ T cells from PBMCs. Source of these receptors: a human donor in good health.

The rearrangement joins TRBV7-3 to TRBJ2-2, with D uncertain. Germline CDR1 SGHTA, CDR2 FQGTGA. V was clipped by 2 bases and J by 4 bases, with 11 bases between them. CDR3 size: 15 residues. The CDR3: CASSLGHSSTGELFF. The DNA of the CDR3 is TGTGCCAGCAGCTTAGGGCACTCGAGCACCGGGGAGCTGTTTTTT.

The chain uses TRBV14 and TRBJ2-1; D unclear. V lost 4 bases and J 10 bases, leaving 11 bases between the germline ends. The CDR3 extends over 12 amino acids. CDR1 is SGHDN, CDR2 FVKESK, per germline. This CDR3 reads CASSPSVNEQFF. The CDR3 DNA reads TGTGCCAGCAGCCCCTCGGTTAACGAGCAGTTCTTC.

The chain is built from TRBV20-1 and TRBJ2-5; tentatively, D is TRBD1 (6 bases). The length of the CDR3 is 15 residues. Germline CDR1 and CDR2: DFQATT and SNEGSKA (reference sequence). The V gene lost 0 bases and the J gene lost 7 bases, with 18 bases spanning the gap. In DNA form, the CDR3 reads TGCAGTGCTAGAGATAATGGGACACCTGTTGGGACCCAGTACTTC. Translated: CSARDNGTPVGTQYF.

This clonotype was seen only once. The V call is TRBV6-2 or TRBV6-3, the J call TRBJ2-4; TRBD2 is a possible D gene (6 bases). With 2 bases removed from V and 7 bases from J, the gap between germline ends came to 15 bases. Germline V lookup: CDR1 MNHEY, CDR2 SVGEGT. The length of the CDR3 is 15 residues. CDR3 region: CASSYMRGSTNIQYF. In nucleotides, the CDR3 is TGTGCCAGCAGTTACATGCGGGGATCGACCAACATTCAGTACTTC.

The chain is built from TRBV15 and TRBJ1-2; weak D call: TRBD1 (6 bases). V gave up 3 bases and J gave up 6 bases, with 11 bases separating them. Germline lookup yields CDR1 LNHNV and CDR2 YYDKDF (reference sequence). The CDR3 covers 13 residues. The chain's CDR3 is CATSSTGWDGYTF. CDR3 nucleotides: TGTGCCACCAGCAGCACAGGGTGGGATGGCTACACCTTC.

The chain is built from TRBV3-1 and TRBJ2-3; D unresolved. V was cut by 4 bases and J by 3 bases, with 5 bases left in between. Per the germline V gene, CDR1 is LGHDT and CDR2 is YNNKEL (reference sequence). The CDR3 totals 12 residues. In DNA form, the CDR3 reads TGTGCCAGCAGCCCTCAAACAGATACGCAGTATTTT. Translated: CASSPQTDTQYF.

This clonotype was seen a single time. The V gene is TRBV6-5, the J gene TRBJ1-3, with D hard to call. Germline lookup yields CDR1 MNHEY and CDR2 SVGAGI. Trimming took off 4 bases at V and 0 bases at J, with 7 bases between the two ends. The length of the CDR3 is 14 residues. DNA of the CDR3: TGTGCCAGCAGTTCCGGCAGCTCTGGAAACACCATATATTTT. Protein: CASSSGSSGNTIYF.

CDR3 nucleotide sequence: TGCGCCAGCAGCCTCGAGCGGGGGGGATACAATGAGCAGTTCTTC. Its translation: CASSLERGGYNEQFF. J is TRBJ2-1 and V is TRBV4-1; 10 positions agree with TRBD2. CDR3 length: 15 amino acids. Trimming cost V 4 bases and J 4 bases; bases outside gene matches: 4. Germline V lookup: CDR1 MGHRA, CDR2 YSYEKL.

V usage is TRBV30 and J usage is TRBJ1-3; unclear D gene. In germline, CDR1 is GTSNPN, CDR2 SVGIG (reference sequence). This CDR3 is 14 amino acids long. The V and J ends lost 4 bases and 0 bases respectively, with 10 bases between them. CDR3 region: CAWTRRSSGNTIYF. The CDR3 DNA reads TGTGCCTGGACCAGACGGAGCTCTGGAAACACCATATATTTT. The whole variable domain, remainder taken from reference TRBV30 and TRBJ1-3, is SQTIHQWPATLVQPVGSPLSLECTVEGTSNPNLYWYRQAAGRGLQLLFYSVGIGQISSEVPQNLSASRPQDRQFILSSKKLLLSDSGFYLCAWTRRSSGNTIYFGEGSWLTVV.

The chain recombines TRBV29-1 with TRBJ2-2, with TRBD1 as a possible D gene (6 bases). The V and J ends lost 6 bases and 7 bases respectively, with 18 bases between them. Looked up from germline, CDR1 is SQVTM and CDR2 is ANQGSEA. CDR3 length equals 14 residues. The CDR3 spells CSVSPGTRNGELFF. The CDR3 DNA reads TGCAGCGTCAGTCCCGGGACACGCAACGGGGAGCTGTTTTTT.

The chain employs TRBV29-1 and TRBJ2-1; no reliable D call. V gave up 5 bases and J gave up 1 base, with 12 bases separating them. Germline V lookup: CDR1 SQVTM, CDR2 ANQGSEA. This CDR3 has 14 amino acids. The DNA of the CDR3 is TGCAGCGTTCGGATCGATGTTTCCTACAATGAGCAGTTCTTC. Residues: CSVRIDVSYNEQFF.

J is TRBJ1-1 and V is TRBV6-5, with 10 bases lining up with TRBD1. J was trimmed by 4 bases and V by 2 bases; bases with no gene match: 16. Germline assignment: CDR1 MNHEY and CDR2 SVGAGI. This CDR3 is built from 19 residues. The CDR3 region is CASSYPREGTGAGGTEAFF. DNA for the CDR3: TGTGCCAGCAGTTACCCACGGGAAGGGACAGGGGCCGGAGGCACTGAAGCTTTCTTT.

A single count supports this clonotype. V and J are TRBV6-2 or TRBV6-3 and TRBJ2-7; weak D call: TRBD2 (6 bases). V shed 6 bases and J shed 0 bases, with 24 bases lying between them. Germline V gene data show CDR1 as MNHEY and CDR2 as SVGEGT. This CDR3 has 18 residues. The chain's CDR3 is CASSSPNSSSEDSYEQYF. The CDR3 region has the DNA TGTGCCAGCAGCTCCCCGAACTCTTCTAGCGAGGACTCCTACGAGCAGTACTTC.

Comment on this clonotype: Compared with germline, one end of the junction differs, possibly owing to a read error. The gene calls are TRBV4-3 and TRBJ1-1; no firm D call. CDR1 and CDR2 from the germline V gene are LGHNA and YSLEER. The CDR3 is 14 amino acids. In DNA form, the CDR3 reads TGCGCCAGCAGCCAAAACCTTTACGGAGAGGAAGTTTTCTTT. This codes for CASSQNLYGEEVFF.